One and the same sample provided the 17 T cell receptor beta chains below, sequenced in a study of shared clonotypes between healthy human individuals. Measured with immunoSEQ multiplex PCR; TCRdb has only the in-frame clones, and not every one. This table holds a few million clones, over 90% found once. Sequencing used naive CD4+ T cells from PBMCs. Specified subset: CD45RA+ positively selected. The receptors come from a man aged 18-30 years in good health. Some clones in this sample may be carry-over from other donors' samples.

The chain uses TRBV9 and TRBJ2-1; no clear D gene. The CDR3 length is 13 residues. Trimming removed 4 bases at V and 8 bases at J, with 13 bases between. In germline, CDR1 is SGDLS, CDR2 YYNGEE. CDR3 residues: CASSSLVPDEQFF. DNA for the CDR3: TGTGCCAGCAGCTCCTTAGTCCCCGATGAGCAGTTCTTC.

The chain is built from TRBV6-5 and TRBJ2-7, with D uncertain. This CDR3 is built from 13 residues. Trimming cost V 6 bases and J 1 base, with 10 bases left between them. Germline V lookup: CDR1 MNHEY, CDR2 SVGAGI. CDR3 residues: CASRRSRSYEQYF. For the CDR3, the DNA is TGTGCCAGCAGGAGATCTAGGTCCTACGAGCAGTACTTC.

The chain links TRBV6-1 to TRBJ2-2, with D possibly TRBD2 on 6 matching bases. This CDR3 spans 13 amino acids. In germline, CDR1 is MNHNS, CDR2 SASEGT. V dropped 10 bases and J dropped 6 bases, with 15 bases sitting between them. CDR3 DNA sequence: TGTGCCACCCCCGCCGGGAGCGCCGGGGAGCTGTTTTTT. Translating gives CATPAGSAGELFF.

There are a few counts of this clone. The genes are TRBV6-5 and TRBJ1-3, with D perhaps TRBD1 (6 bases). Between the trimmed V and J ends, which lost 6 bases and 0 bases, there was a span of 12 bases. Germline V gene sequence: CDR1 MNHEY, CDR2 SVGAGI. The CDR3 has 15 amino acids. For the CDR3, the DNA is TGTGCCAGCAGCCGTGGACAGTTCTCTGGAAACACCATATATTTT. Translated: CASSRGQFSGNTIYF.

The V gene is TRBV5-1, the J gene TRBJ2-5; TRBD2 matches 8 bases. Germline V CDR1 and CDR2: SGHRS, YFSETQ. The CDR3 is 16 amino acids. V lost 1 base and J lost 2; bases outside the gene matches: 7. The CDR3 DNA is TGCGCCAGCAGCTTGTCGCCTAGCGGGTTTCAAGAGACCCAGTACTTC. The encoded protein is CASSLSPSGFQETQYF.

The rearrangement uses TRBV27 and TRBJ2-7, with D maybe TRBD2 (5 bases). Between the trimmed V and J ends, which lost 6 bases and 3 bases, there was a span of 18 bases. CDR1 MNHEY and CDR2 SMNVEV come from the germline V gene (reference sequence). This CDR3 has 15 amino acids. The CDR3 DNA is TGTGCCAGCAGCCAAACTAGTTCTGCTGGCTACGAGCAGTACTTC. Translated, it gives CASSQTSSAGYEQYF.

This chain joins TRBV4-2 and TRBJ2-5, with a possible D match to TRBD1 (6 bases). The V gene's germline CDR1 is LGHNA and CDR2 YNFKEQ. Trimming removed 0 bases from V and 0 bases from J, with 17 bases in between. The CDR3 length is 18 residues. The CDR3 DNA sequence: TGTGCCAGCAGCCAAGATAAATACGGGACAATTTACCAAGAGACCCAGTACTTC. Its translation is CASSQDKYGTIYQETQYF.

V usage is TRBV18 and J usage is TRBJ2-7, with 7 nucleotides matching TRBD1. V was pared by 5 bases and J by 2 bases, with 6 bases of the junction left unmatched. The CDR3 length is 14 residues. Germline V gene sequence: CDR1 KGHSH, CDR2 LQKENI. This CDR3 is CASSGNRGPYEQYF. The CDR3 coding sequence is TGTGCCAGCTCAGGAAACAGGGGCCCCTACGAGCAGTACTTC.

The chain combines TRBV10-2 with TRBJ2-7, with 8 bases identical to TRBD2. V was clipped by 4 bases and J by 5 bases; unmatched bases: 10. Germline loops: CDR1 WSHSY, CDR2 SAAADI. This CDR3 region has 15 residues. For the CDR3, the DNA is TGCGCCAGCAGTGTATTTCTCGGGAGGGCCAACGAGCAGTACTTC. Translation gives CASSVFLGRANEQYF.

V and J are TRBV29-1 and TRBJ2-1; 13 bases line up with TRBD2. CDR1 and CDR2 (germline): SQVTM, ANQGSEA. The CDR3 spans 16 residues. V lost 7 bases, J lost 0 bases, and 6 bases stayed unmatched. The CDR3 DNA is TGCAGCGACGGGACTAGCGGGATCCACTCCTACAATGAGCAGTTCTTC. Translated: CSDGTSGIHSYNEQFF.

The rearrangement links TRBV28 to TRBJ2-7, with D maybe TRBD2 (6 bases). The ends were cut back, 2 bases at V and 4 bases at J, with 12 bases in the middle. The CDR3 covers 14 residues. Germline CDR1 MDHEN, CDR2 SYDVKM. CDR3 DNA: TGTGCCAGCAGTTTACCGGGACTGAGATACGAGCAGTACTTC. This gives the protein CASSLPGLRYEQYF.

The chain couples TRBV6-4 to TRBJ2-7; TRBD2 might be the D (6 bases). The ends were cut back, 5 bases at V and 2 bases at J, with 13 bases in the middle. The CDR3 is 14 amino acids. Germline values: CDR1 MRHNA, CDR2 SNTAGT. The CDR3 DNA is TGTGCCAGCAGTCCGGTTAGCGGTACCTACGAGCAGTACTTC. This gives the protein CASSPVSGTYEQYF.

Comments on this clone: Within the sample, other DNA sequences also encode this same CDR3. The rearrangement uses TRBV28 and TRBJ1-5; 9 bases line up with TRBD1. The CDR3 spans 16 residues. V was pared by 3 bases and J by 0 bases, with 3 bases of the junction left unmatched. The V gene's germline CDR1 is MDHEN and CDR2 SYDVKM. In DNA, the CDR3 is TGTGCCAGCAGTTTTCGGGACAGGGCTAGCAATCAGCCCCAGCATTTT. It yields the protein CASSFRDRASNQPQHF.

In regard to this clone: Other DNA sequences within the sample encode an identical CDR3. The chain employs TRBV2 and TRBJ1-5; D not resolved. V was pared by 1 base and J by 0 bases, with 1 base between. This CDR3 contains 13 residues. CDR1 and CDR2 from the germline V gene are SNHLY and FYNNEI. In DNA, the CDR3 is TGTGCCAGCAGTGAAGGTAGCAATCAGCCCCAGCATTTT. Translated, it gives CASSEGSNQPQHF.

The chain employs TRBV7-3 and TRBJ2-1; 7 nucleotides match TRBD1. Germline CDR1 reads SGHTA; CDR2 reads FQGTGA. The CDR3 has 15 residues. J was trimmed by 3 bases and V by 1 base; bases with no gene match: 3. The CDR3 DNA reads as TGTGCCAGCAGCTTAAGAGGGGGCTACTACAATGAGCAGTTCTTC. Protein product: CASSLRGGYYNEQFF.

The chain recombines TRBV10-1 with TRBJ2-2; 9 nucleotides agree with TRBD2. The V segment lost 10 bases and the J segment 6 bases; nucleotides outside the gene matches: 6. The germline gives CDR1 WNHNN, CDR2 SYGVQD (reference sequence). The CDR3 totals 13 residues. The CDR3 nucleotides read TGCGCCACCAAGCGGGAGGCGGCCGGGGAGCTGTTTTTT. Translation: CATKREAAGELFF.

Of note for this clone: The junction shows a germline mismatch at one end, possibly a read error. The chain carries TRBV7-9 and TRBJ2-7; possibly TRBD1 or TRBD2 for D (6 bases each). The CDR3 totals 14 residues. The germline V gene encodes CDR1 SEHNR and CDR2 FQNEAQ (reference sequence). The CDR3: CASGLVEGAYEQYF. CDR3 nucleotide sequence: TGTGCCAGCGGCTTAGTGGAGGGGGCCTACGAGCAGTACTTC.